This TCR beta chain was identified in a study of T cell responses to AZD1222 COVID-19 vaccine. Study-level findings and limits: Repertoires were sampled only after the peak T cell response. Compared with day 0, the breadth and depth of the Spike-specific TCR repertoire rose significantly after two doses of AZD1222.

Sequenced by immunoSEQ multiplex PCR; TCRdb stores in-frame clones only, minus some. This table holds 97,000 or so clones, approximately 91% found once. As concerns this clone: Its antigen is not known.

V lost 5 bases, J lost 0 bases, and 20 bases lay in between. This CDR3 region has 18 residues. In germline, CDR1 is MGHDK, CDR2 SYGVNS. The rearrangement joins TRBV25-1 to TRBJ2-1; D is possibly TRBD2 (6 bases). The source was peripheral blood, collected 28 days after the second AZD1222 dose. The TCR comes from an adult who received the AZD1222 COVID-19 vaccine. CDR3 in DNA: TGTGCCAGCAGTTTAAGTAGAGCTAGCGCTAGCTCCTACAATGAGCAGTTCTTC. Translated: CASSLSRASASSYNEQFF.